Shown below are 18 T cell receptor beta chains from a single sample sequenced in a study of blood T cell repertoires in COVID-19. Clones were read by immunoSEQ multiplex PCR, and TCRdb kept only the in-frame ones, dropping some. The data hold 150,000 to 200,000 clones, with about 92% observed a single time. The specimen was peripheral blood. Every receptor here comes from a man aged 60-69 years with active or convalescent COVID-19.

Here the CDR3 DNA reads TGTGCCAGTAGTTTACGACTCCAGAGGGATGTCACTGAAGCTTTCTTT. This gives the protein CASSLRLQRDVTEAFF. This chain joins TRBV19 and TRBJ1-1; the D is unclear. Germline-derived CDR1 and CDR2 are LNHDA and SQIVND (reference sequence). Trimming stripped 5 bases from V and 4 bases from J, with 20 bases between. This CDR3 comprises 16 residues.

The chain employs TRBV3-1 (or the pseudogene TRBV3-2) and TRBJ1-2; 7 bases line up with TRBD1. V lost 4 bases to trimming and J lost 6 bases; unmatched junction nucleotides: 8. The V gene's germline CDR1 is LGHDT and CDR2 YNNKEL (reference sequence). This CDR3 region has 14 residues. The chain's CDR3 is CASSLTGRGDGYTF. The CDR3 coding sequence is TGTGCCAGCAGCCTGACAGGGCGGGGGGATGGCTACACCTTC.

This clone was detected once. The CDR3 spells CASSISGRGLSETQYF. The CDR3 region has the DNA TGTGCCAGTAGTATAAGCGGCAGGGGGCTTTCAGAGACCCAGTACTTC. This sequence joins TRBV19 and TRBJ2-5; 8 positions match TRBD1. The V gene end was trimmed by 2 bases and the J gene end by 4 bases; junction bases not matched to a gene: 9. Per germline, CDR1 LNHDA and CDR2 SQIVND (reference sequence). This CDR3 comprises 16 residues.

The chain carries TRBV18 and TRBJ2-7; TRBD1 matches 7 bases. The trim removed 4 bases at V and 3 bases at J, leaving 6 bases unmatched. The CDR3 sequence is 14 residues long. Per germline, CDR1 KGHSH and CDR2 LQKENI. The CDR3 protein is CASSLRDSDYEQYF. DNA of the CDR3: TGTGCCAGCTCACTACGGGACAGCGACTACGAGCAGTACTTC.

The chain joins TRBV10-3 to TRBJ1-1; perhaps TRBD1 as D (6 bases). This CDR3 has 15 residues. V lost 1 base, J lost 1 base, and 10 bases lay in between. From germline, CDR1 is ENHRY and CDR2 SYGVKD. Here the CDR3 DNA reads TGTGCCATCAGTGAGTATTGGGACAAGAACACTGAAGCTTTCTTT. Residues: CAISEYWDKNTEAFF.

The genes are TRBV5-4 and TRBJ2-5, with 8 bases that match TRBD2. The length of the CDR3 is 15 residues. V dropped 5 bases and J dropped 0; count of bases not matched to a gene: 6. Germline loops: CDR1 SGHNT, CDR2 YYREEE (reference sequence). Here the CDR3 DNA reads TGTGCCAGCAGTCAGGTAGCGGGGCACCAAGAGACCCAGTACTTC. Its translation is CASSQVAGHQETQYF.

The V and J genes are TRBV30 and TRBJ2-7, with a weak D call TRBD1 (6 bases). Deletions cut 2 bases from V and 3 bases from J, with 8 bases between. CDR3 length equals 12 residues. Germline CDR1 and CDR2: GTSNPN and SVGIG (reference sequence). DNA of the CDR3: TGTGCCTGGAGTTTACAGGGCTACGAGCAGTACTTC. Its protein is CAWSLQGYEQYF.

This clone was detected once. In nucleotides, the CDR3 is TGCGCCAGCACCGGCTCTATGGGAGGGGAAAAACTGTTTTTT. Translated: CASTGSMGGEKLFF. The chain has TRBV5-1 and TRBJ1-4; no clear D gene. V was shortened by 6 bases and J by 8 bases, with 17 bases between the two germline ends. The CDR3 is 14 amino acids. Germline V gene lookup returns CDR1 SGHRS and CDR2 YFSETQ.

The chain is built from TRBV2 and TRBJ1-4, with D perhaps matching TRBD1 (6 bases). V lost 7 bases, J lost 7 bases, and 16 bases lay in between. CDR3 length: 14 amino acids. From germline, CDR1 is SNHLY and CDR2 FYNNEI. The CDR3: CASTLRGAREKLFF. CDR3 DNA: TGTGCCAGCACCCTCCGGGGGGCGCGTGAAAAACTGTTTTTT.

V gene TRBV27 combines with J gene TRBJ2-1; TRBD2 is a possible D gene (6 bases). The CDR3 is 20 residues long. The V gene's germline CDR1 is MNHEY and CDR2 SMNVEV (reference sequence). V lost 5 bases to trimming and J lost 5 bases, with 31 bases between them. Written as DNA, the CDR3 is TGTGCCAGCAGTAAGAAGAGGCCCCCGGGAGTTCCGGGGGTGGACAATGAGCAGTTCTTC. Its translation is CASSKKRPPGVPGVDNEQFF.

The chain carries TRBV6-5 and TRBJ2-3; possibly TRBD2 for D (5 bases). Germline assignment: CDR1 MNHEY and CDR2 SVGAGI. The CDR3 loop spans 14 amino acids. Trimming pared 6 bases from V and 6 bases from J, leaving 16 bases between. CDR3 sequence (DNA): TGTGCCAGCAGACCACGGGGAATGACGGATACGCAGTATTTT. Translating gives CASRPRGMTDTQYF.

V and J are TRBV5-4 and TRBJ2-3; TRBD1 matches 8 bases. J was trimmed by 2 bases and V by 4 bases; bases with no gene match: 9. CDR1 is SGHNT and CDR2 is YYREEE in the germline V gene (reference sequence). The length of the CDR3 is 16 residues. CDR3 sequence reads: CASSRGTGDYTDTQYF. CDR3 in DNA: TGTGCCAGCAGCCGGGGGACAGGAGACTACACAGATACGCAGTATTTT.

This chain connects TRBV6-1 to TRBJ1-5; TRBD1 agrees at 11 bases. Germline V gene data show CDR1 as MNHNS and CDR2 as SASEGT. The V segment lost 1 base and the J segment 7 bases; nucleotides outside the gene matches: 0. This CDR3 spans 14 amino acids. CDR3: CASSEGTGGQPQHF. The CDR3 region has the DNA TGTGCCAGCAGTGAAGGGACAGGGGGCCAGCCCCAGCATTTT.

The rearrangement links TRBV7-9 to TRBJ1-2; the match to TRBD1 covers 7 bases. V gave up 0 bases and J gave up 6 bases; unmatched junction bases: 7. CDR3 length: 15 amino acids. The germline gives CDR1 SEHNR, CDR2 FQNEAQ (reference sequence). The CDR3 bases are TGTGCCAGCAGCTTAGCGTGGGCAGGGGGGAATGGCTACACCTTC. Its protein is CASSLAWAGGNGYTF.

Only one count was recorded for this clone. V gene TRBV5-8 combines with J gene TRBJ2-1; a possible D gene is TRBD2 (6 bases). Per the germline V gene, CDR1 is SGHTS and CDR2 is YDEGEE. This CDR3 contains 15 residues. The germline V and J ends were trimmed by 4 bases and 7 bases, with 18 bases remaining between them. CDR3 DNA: TGTGCCAGCAGCCCGAACCGGGCGGGGAGGAATGAGCAGTTCTTC. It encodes CASSPNRAGRNEQFF. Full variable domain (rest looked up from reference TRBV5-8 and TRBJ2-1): EAGVTQSPTHLIKTRGQQATLRCSPISGHTSVYWYQQALGLGLQFLLWYDEGEERNRGNFPPRFSGRQFPNYSSELNVNALELEDSALYLCASSPNRAGRNEQFFGPGTRLTVL.

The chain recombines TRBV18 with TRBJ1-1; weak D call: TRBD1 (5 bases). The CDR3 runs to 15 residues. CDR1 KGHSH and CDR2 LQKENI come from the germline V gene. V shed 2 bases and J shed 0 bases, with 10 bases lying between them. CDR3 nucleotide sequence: TGTGCCAGCTCACCATTGCAGGGAATGAACACTGAAGCTTTCTTT. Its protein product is CASSPLQGMNTEAFF. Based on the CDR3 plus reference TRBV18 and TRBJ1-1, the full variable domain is NAGVMQNPRHLVRRRGQEARLRCSPMKGHSHVYWYRQLPEEGLKFMVYLQKENIIDESGMPKERFSAEFPKEGPSILRIQQVVRGDSAAYFCASSPLQGMNTEAFFGQGTRLTVV.

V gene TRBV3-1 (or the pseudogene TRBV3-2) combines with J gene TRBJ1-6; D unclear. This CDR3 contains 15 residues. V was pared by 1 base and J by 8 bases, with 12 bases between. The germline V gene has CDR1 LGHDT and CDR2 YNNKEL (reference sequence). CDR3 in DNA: TGTGCCAGCAGCCAAGTCTGGTCAGCGGATTCACCCCTCCACTTT. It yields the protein CASSQVWSADSPLHF.

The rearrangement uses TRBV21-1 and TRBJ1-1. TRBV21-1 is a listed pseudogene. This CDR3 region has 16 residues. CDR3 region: CASSTLHPARNTEAFF. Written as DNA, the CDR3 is TGTGCCAGCAGCACACTACACCCAGCCAGGAACACTGAAGCTTTCTTT.